The present T cell receptor beta chain was sequenced within a study of blood T cell repertoires in COVID-19. Original processing notes: For nucleated cells, counts were estimated from reference gene primer amplification. TCRdb's table, derived via immunoSEQ multiplex PCR, lists solely in-frame clones and lacks some. Clone size and V and J calls were adopted from that table, with D and trimming inferred from the DNA. The sample includes around 460,000 clones, around 90% of them seen just once. CDR1 and CDR2 from the germline V gene are LNHDA and SQIVND (reference sequence). Trimming removed 5 bases from V and 6 bases from J; junction bases left unmatched: 6. The CDR3 has 14 residues. Enrolled during active infection, Seattle patients were then followed longitudinally.

The sample taken for sequencing was peripheral blood. This clonotype was obtained from a man between 18 and 29 years old with COVID-19, enrolled during active disease. The V gene is TRBV19, the J gene TRBJ2-2, with 7 bases that match TRBD1. The CDR3 DNA sequence: TGTGCCAGTAGTCCGCCCACAGGGGCCGGGGAGCTGTTTTTT. Amino acids: CASSPPTGAGELFF.